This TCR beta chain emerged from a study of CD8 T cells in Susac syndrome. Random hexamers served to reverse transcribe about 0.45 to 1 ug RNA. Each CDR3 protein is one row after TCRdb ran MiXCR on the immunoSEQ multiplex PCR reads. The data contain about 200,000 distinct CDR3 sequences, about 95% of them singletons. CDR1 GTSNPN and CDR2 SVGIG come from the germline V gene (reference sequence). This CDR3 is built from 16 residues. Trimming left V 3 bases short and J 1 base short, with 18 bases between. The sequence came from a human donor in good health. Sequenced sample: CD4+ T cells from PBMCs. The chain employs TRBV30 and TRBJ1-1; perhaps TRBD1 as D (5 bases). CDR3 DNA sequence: TGTGCCTGGAGGGGACCACCGACCGGCCCGAACACTGAAGCTTTCTTT. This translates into CAWRGPPTGPNTEAFF.